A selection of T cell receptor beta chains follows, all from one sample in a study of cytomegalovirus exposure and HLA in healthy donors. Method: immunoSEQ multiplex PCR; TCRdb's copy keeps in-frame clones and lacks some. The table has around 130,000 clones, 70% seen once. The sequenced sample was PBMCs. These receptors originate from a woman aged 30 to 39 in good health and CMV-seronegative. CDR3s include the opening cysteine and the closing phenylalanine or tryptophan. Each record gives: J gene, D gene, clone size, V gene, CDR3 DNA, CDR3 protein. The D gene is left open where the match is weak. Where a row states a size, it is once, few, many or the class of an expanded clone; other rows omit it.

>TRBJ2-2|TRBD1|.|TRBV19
TGTGCCAGTAGTACCGATCCGGGACAGGGGAACACCGGGGAGCTGTTTTTT
CASSTDPGQGNTGELFF
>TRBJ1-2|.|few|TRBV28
TGTGCCAGCAGTTTCGCTGAGGCCAGCTACACCTTC
CASSFAEASYTF
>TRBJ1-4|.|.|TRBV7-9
TGTGCCAGCAGCACCCGACAGGCTGGGAATGAAAAACTGTTTTTT
CASSTRQAGNEKLFF
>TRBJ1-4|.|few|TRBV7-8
TGTGCCAGCAGCTTAGCGCGGTCGGCAGGGGCTAACCTTGAAAAACTGTTTTTT
CASSLARSAGANLEKLFF
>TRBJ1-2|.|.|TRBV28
TGTGCCAGCAGTTCCTCCGGAGGGGCGGACTATGGCTACACCTTC
CASSSSGGADYGYTF
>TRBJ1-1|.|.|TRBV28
TGTGCCAGCATCTACCGGGGGGGGCAGTGGGCATCCACTGAAGCTTTCTTT
CASIYRGGQWASTEAFF
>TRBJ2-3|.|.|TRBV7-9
TGTGCCAGCCCCTCCCTTTCAGATACGCAGTATTTT
CASPSLSDTQYF
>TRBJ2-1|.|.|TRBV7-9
TGTGCCAGCAGCTTAAAACAGGCAGGCTACAATGAGCAGTTCTTC
CASSLKQAGYNEQFF
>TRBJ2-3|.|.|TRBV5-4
TGTGCCAGCAGCTTGGATCTCAGAGATACGCAGTATTTT
CASSLDLRDTQYF
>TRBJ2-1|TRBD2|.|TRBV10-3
TGTGCCATCAGTAGGGGAGGGCCAGAGCAGTTCTTC
CAISRGGPEQFF
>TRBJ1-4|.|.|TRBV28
TGTGCCAGCAGTTTTTCCCCCGGGGATGAAAAACTGTTTTTT
CASSFSPGDEKLFF
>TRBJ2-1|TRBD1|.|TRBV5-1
TGCGCCAGCAGCTTGACTTTCACGGGACAGGGTAGCAATGAGCAGTTCTTC
CASSLTFTGQGSNEQFF
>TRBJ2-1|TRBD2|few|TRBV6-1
TGTGCCCATACTCGGGGGAGGGGTAATGAGCAGTTCTTC
CAHTRGRGNEQFF
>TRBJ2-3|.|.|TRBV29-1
TGCAGCGTTGAACGGGGTACTAGCACAGATACGCAGTATTTT
CSVERGTSTDTQYF
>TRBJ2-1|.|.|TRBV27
TGTGCCAGCAGTTTACAGGGTTCCTACAATGAGCAGTTCTTC
CASSLQGSYNEQFF
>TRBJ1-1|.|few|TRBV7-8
TGTGCCAGCAGCTTAGCCCTTATAGGCGGTATGGCTTTCTTT
CASSLALIGGMAFF
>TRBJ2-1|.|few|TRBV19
TGTGCCAGTAGGAGATTAGGTCGGACACAGGAAAATGAGCAGTTCTTC
CASRRLGRTQENEQFF
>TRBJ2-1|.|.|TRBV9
TGTGCCAGCAGCGTAGGGAGTAGTCCCTACAATGAGCAGTTCTTC
CASSVGSSPYNEQFF
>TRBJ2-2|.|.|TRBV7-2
TGTGCCAGCAGCTTAGCAAGGGGGTCCGGGGAGCTGTTTTTT
CASSLARGSGELFF
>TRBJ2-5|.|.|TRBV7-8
TGTGCCAGCAGCCCCCGTGTAGGGGTGGGGGAGACCCAGTACTTC
CASSPRVGVGETQYF
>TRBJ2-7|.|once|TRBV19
TGTGCCAGTAGTATAGGGCCCAGAAACTACGAGCAGTACTTC
CASSIGPRNYEQYF
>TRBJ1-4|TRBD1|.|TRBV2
TGTACCAGCAGTGTCCAAAGGGACAGCGTTAATGAAAAACTGTTTTTT
CTSSVQRDSVNEKLFF
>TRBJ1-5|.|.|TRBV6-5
TGTGCCAGCAGTAACTCCGTACTGAGCAATCAGCCCCAGCATTTT
CASSNSVLSNQPQHF
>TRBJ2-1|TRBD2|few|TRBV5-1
TGCGCCAGCAGCTTGGTAGCGGGAGCATACAATGAGCAGTTCTTC
CASSLVAGAYNEQFF
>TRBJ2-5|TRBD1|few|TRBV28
TGTGCCAGCAGACTCAGGACAGGTCCTGACTCGGAGACCCAGTACTTC
CASRLRTGPDSETQYF
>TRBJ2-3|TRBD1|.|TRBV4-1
TGCGCCAGCAGCCAAGTACATGGTGGAACAGGGGAAAATACGCAGTATTTT
CASSQVHGGTGENTQYF
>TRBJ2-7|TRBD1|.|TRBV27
TGTGCCAGCAGTCCCGACAGGGGCACTCACGAGCAGTACTTC
CASSPDRGTHEQYF
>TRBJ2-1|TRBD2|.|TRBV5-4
TGTGCCAGCAGCACGGGAGGAGGGACCTACAATGAGCAGTTCTTC
CASSTGGGTYNEQFF
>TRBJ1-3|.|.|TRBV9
TGTGCCAGCAGCCTCGGGATCCCCGGCTCTGGAAACACCATATATTTT
CASSLGIPGSGNTIYF
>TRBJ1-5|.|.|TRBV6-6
TGTGCCAGCAGTTTAGACAGAGACAATCAGCCCCAGCATTTT
CASSLDRDNQPQHF
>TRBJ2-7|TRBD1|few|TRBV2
TGTGCCAGCAGTGATGGGACAGTCTACGAGCAGTACTTC
CASSDGTVYEQYF
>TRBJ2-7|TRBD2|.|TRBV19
TGTGCCAGTAGTAATACCGGGACTAACTACGAGCAGTACTTC
CASSNTGTNYEQYF
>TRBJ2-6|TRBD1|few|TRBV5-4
TGTGCCAGCCAGGGGGCGAGCTCTGGGGCCAACGTCCTGACTTTC
CASQGASSGANVLTF
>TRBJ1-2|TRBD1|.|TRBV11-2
TGTGCCAGCAGCTTGGGGAGACAGGGGAAGATAGGCGGCTACACCTTC
CASSLGRQGKIGGYTF
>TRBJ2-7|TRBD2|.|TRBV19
TGTGCCAGTAGTAGGGGGACTAGTAGCGCCTACGAGCAGTACTTC
CASSRGTSSAYEQYF
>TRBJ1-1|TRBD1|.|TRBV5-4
TGTGCCAGCAGCCTAGGGACAGGCTTGAACACTGAAGCTTTCTTT
CASSLGTGLNTEAFF
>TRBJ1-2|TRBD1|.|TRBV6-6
TGTGCCAGCAGTGGAGACAGGGGGTATGGCTACACCTTC
CASSGDRGYGYTF
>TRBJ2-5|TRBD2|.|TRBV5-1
TGCGCCAGCAGCTTGGGTGCTAGCGGGCAAGAGACCCAGTACTTC
CASSLGASGQETQYF
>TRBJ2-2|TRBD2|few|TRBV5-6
TGTGCCAGCAGCTTCTTAGCGGGGGGGCTCACCGGGGAGCTGTTTTTT
CASSFLAGGLTGELFF
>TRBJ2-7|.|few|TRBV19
TGTGCCAGTAGCCTGGCGGCGGCCTACGAGCAGTACTTC
CASSLAAAYEQYF
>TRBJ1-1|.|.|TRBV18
TGTGCCAGCTCACCAAACAGGGAGACTGAAGCTTTCTTT
CASSPNRETEAFF
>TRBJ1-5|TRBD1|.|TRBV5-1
TGCGCCAGCAGCCTCGGGACAGAGAATCAGCCCCAGCATTTT
CASSLGTENQPQHF
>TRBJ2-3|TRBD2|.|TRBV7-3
TGTGCCAGCAGCTTAAAGGGGGGTCGGAGCGGGGGAGGGTCCGATACGCAGTATTTT
CASSLKGGRSGGGSDTQYF
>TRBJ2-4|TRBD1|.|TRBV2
TGTGCCAGCAGTGATGACAGGGGGAACATTCAGTACTTC
CASSDDRGNIQYF
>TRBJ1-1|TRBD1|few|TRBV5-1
TGCGCCAGCAGCTTGGAGGGACAGCAGAACACTGAAGCTTTCTTT
CASSLEGQQNTEAFF
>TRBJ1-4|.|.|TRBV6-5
TGTGCCAGCCAATCTGTCGGAAAACTGTTTTTT
CASQSVGKLFF
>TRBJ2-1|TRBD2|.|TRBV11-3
TGTGCCAGCAGCGTTAGCGGGAGCTATGAGCAGTTCTTC
CASSVSGSYEQFF
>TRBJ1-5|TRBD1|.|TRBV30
TGTGCCTGGAGTACCAGGGGGGATCAGCCCCAGCATTTT
CAWSTRGDQPQHF
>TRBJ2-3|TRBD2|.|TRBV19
TGTGCCAGTAGTGGGGGGGGTCCGGATACGCAGTATTTT
CASSGGGPDTQYF
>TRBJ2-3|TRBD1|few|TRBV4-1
TGCGCCAGCAGCTTAGGGACAGGCACAGATACGCAGTATTTT
CASSLGTGTDTQYF
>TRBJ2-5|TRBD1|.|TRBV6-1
TGTGCCAGCAGTGAAATGGGGACAGGGGGTTTGGAGACCCAGTACTTC
CASSEMGTGGLETQYF
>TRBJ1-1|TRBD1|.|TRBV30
TGTGCCGGGGACAGGTACGTCTCGAACACTGAAGCTTTCTTT
CAGDRYVSNTEAFF
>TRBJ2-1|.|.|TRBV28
TGTGCCAGCAGTTTATTGAGTAATGAGCAGTTCTTC
CASSLLSNEQFF
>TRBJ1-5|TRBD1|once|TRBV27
TGTGCCAGCAGCCCCGGGGGCCAACAGGGGCGGGTTCAGCCCCAGCATTTT
CASSPGGQQGRVQPQHF
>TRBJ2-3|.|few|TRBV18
TGTGCCAGCTCGACTAGTTTAACAGATACGCAGTATTTT
CASSTSLTDTQYF